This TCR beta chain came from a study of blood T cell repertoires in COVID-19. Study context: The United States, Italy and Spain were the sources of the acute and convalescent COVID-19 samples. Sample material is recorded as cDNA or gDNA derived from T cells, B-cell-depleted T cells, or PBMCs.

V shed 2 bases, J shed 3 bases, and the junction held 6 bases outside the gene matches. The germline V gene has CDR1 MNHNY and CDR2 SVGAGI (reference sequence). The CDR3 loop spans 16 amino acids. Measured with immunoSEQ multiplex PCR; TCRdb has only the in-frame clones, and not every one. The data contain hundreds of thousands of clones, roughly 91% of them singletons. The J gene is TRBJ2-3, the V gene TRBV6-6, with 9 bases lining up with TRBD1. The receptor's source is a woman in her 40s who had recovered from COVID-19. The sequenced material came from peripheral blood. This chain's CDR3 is CASSYPTGGRTDTQYF. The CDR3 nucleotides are TGTGCCAGCAGTTACCCCACAGGGGGCAGGACAGATACGCAGTATTTT.